This T cell receptor gamma chain comes out of a study of γδ T cells in repeated Plasmodium falciparum infection. Study in general: The natural-infection arm compared Malian children under seasonal malaria with matched Australian children.

A total of 32 residues make up the CDR3, ends included. Germline CDR1 reads VINAFY; CDR2 reads YDVSNSKD. TCRdb made new clone calls on the multiplex PCR reads using CATT. The sample lists around 25,000 gamma-chain clones, about 3% occurring once. Gammadelta T cells were flow-sorted from PBMC into Vgamma9/Vdelta2+ and Vdelta2-negative populations for bulk analysis. This clone was detected many times. A far larger clone is one base from this, pointing to a likely read error. The DNA is left out, because the CDR3 cannot be placed on it with certainty; the CDR3 is given as TCRdb lists it. The sequence came from a pool of human donors (malaria-infected and uninfected, not separated). For the V gene the call is TRGV5; the J gene has no call. The sequenced material came from gamma-delta T cells from blood. This CDR3 reads CATWDRRRIIRNSLAVEQHWLSQVSIGRIQHF.